These T cell receptor beta chains were read from a single sample in a study of blood T cell repertoires in COVID-19. Here immunoSEQ multiplex PCR was the method, and the copy in TCRdb shows in-frame clones only, minus some. The sample lists about 300,000 clones; about four fifths were seen once. Sequencing input: peripheral blood. These receptors were obtained from a human donor with COVID-19, enrolled during active disease. The donor label of this sample is uncertain. CDR3s include the opening cysteine and the closing phenylalanine or tryptophan. The D gene is left open where the match is weak. Clone size is shown for a subset of rows, as once, few, many or a class of expanded clone.

V gene	D gene	J gene	clone size	CDR3 protein	CDR3 DNA
TRBV6-6	TRBD2	TRBJ2-3	-	CASSYGLAGTDTQYF	TGTGCCAGCAGTTACGGACTAGCGGGCACAGATACGCAGTATTTT
TRBV30	-	TRBJ2-3	-	CAWTTSGADTQYF	TGTGCCTGGACAACTTCAGGGGCAGATACGCAGTATTTT
TRBV7-9	-	TRBJ2-6	-	CASSLIEFGANVLTF	TGTGCCAGCAGCTTAATCGAGTTTGGGGCCAACGTCCTGACTTTC
TRBV10-3	TRBD1	TRBJ2-7	-	CAISPGQDIYEQYF	TGTGCCATCAGTCCTGGACAGGACATCTACGAGCAGTACTTC
TRBV6-2/TRBV6-3	-	TRBJ1-1	few	CASSGGRQGRAFF	TGTGCCAGCAGTGGGGGTCGGCAGGGGAGAGCTTTCTTT
TRBV29-1	-	TRBJ1-5	-	CSVITGNYQPQHF	TGCAGCGTAATAACAGGAAACTATCAACCCCAGCATTTT
TRBV28	-	TRBJ1-2	once	CAIVAGGEAYGYTF	TGTGCCATCGTAGCGGGGGGCGAGGCCTATGGCTACACCTTC
TRBV7-2	-	TRBJ1-1	-	CASSSFGGGTEAFF	TGTGCCAGCAGCTCTTTTGGGGGGGGCACTGAAGCTTTCTTT
TRBV28	-	TRBJ1-3	-	CASSSWNQGTGSGNTIYF	TGTGCCAGCAGTTCCTGGAACCAGGGAACAGGCTCTGGAAACACCATATATTTT
TRBV7-9	-	TRBJ1-4	-	CASSLARGGGTNEKLFF	TGTGCCAGCAGCTTAGCGCGGGGCGGGGGAACTAATGAAAAACTGTTTTTT
TRBV19	TRBD1	TRBJ1-3	-	CASSETGGANTIYF	TGTGCCAGTAGTGAAACAGGGGGCGCGAACACCATATATTTT
TRBV4-2	TRBD2	TRBJ2-1	-	CASSQSLAGGYEQFF	TGTGCCAGCAGCCAATCCCTAGCGGGGGGGTATGAGCAGTTCTTC
TRBV5-3	TRBD1	TRBJ1-6	-	CARSGYAGDRRLVYNSPLHF	TGTGCCAGAAGCGGATATGCCGGGGACAGGAGATTGGTCTATAATTCACCCCTCCACTTT
TRBV9	TRBD2	TRBJ2-2	-	CASSVQPGGDAGELFF	TGTGCCAGCAGCGTCCAGCCGGGGGGAGACGCCGGGGAGCTGTTTTTT
TRBV28	TRBD1	TRBJ1-1	-	CASSLPQGAGTEAFF	TGTGCCAGCAGTTTACCACAGGGGGCGGGAACTGAAGCTTTCTTT
TRBV7-2	-	TRBJ1-2	once	CASSLGEAPIYTF	TGTGCCAGCAGTTTGGGGGAGGCCCCAATCTACACCTTC
TRBV2	TRBD1	TRBJ1-2	-	CASSEVGTGGGYGYTF	TGTGCCAGCAGTGAAGTCGGGACAGGGGGTGGCTATGGCTACACCTTC
TRBV3-1/TRBV3-2	-	TRBJ2-1	-	CASSYYSGGDNEQFF	TGTGCCAGCAGCTATTATAGCGGAGGGGACAATGAGCAGTTCTTC